The clone carrying this T cell receptor (beta chain) has just one count. These data are taken from a study of blood T cell repertoires in COVID-19. Profiled with immunoSEQ multiplex PCR; TCRdb holds only in-frame clones, not every one. The sample contains over 350,000 clones, just under 90% of which appear only once. Germline V gene data show CDR1 as SEHNR and CDR2 as FQNEAQ (reference sequence). The CDR3 is made up of 15 amino acids. Unmatched junction bases numbered 9, after V lost 5 bases and J lost 3 bases. Sequenced material: PBMCs or T cells enriched from blood (not recorded which). The clonotype originates from a woman between 50 and 59 years old who had recovered from COVID-19. The rearrangement uses TRBV7-9 and TRBJ1-1; 7 nucleotides align to TRBD1. The chain's CDR3 is CASSETGAGYTEAFF. In DNA, the CDR3 is TGTGCCAGCAGCGAAACAGGGGCCGGGTACACTGAAGCTTTCTTT.